This record concerns one T cell receptor beta chain sequence. Its matching antigen is unknown. The sequenced target, TCR beta, came from blood CD8+ and CD4+ T cells. TEMRA cells were FACS-enriched, unlike CD8+ and CD4+ T cells, which were negatively isolated. Germline V lookup: CDR1 MNHEY, CDR2 SMNVEV (reference sequence). The V end lost 8 bases, the J end lost 6 bases, and 20 bases lay between the germline ends. The length of the CDR3 is 15 residues. The entry originates in a study of CD8 T cells in Susac syndrome. Study results and limitations: It was acknowledged in the study that the number of individuals who were included in its TCR sequencing and HLA analysis was relatively small.

RNA, at about 0.5 to 1 ug, was reverse transcribed with random hexamers. TCR beta CDR3 was amplified by immunoSEQ covering 54 Vbeta and 13 Jbeta. MiXCR, run by TCRdb on the immunoSEQ multiplex PCR reads, gives a single entry per CDR3 protein. This sample yields about 300,000 distinct CDR3 sequences, of which 80% to 90% are seen a single time; 0.095% to 0.14% belongs to the top ten. The sequence was obtained from a human donor with multiple sclerosis. The gene calls are TRBV27 and TRBJ1-5, with D possibly matching TRBD1 (5 bases). Sequencing input: CD8+ T cells from PBMCs. For the CDR3, the DNA is TGTGCCAGCCGAACGACAGAGGGGAACGGTCAGCCCCAGCATTTT. The encoded protein is CASRTTEGNGQPQHF.